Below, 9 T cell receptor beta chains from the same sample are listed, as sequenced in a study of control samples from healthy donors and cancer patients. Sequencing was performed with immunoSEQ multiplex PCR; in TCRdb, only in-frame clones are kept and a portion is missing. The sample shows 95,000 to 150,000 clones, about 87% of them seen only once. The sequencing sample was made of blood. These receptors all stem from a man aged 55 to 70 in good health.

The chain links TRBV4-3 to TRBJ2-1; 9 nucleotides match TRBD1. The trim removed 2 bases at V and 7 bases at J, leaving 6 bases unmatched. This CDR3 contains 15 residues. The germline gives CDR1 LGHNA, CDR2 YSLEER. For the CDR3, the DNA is TGCGCCAGCAGCCAAACCCCCGGGACAGGGAATGAGCAGTTCTTC. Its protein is CASSQTPGTGNEQFF.

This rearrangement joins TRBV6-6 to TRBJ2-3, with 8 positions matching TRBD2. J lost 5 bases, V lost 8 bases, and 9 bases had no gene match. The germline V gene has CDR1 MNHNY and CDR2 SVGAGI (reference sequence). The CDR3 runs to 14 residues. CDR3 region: CASRTGGEGDTQYF. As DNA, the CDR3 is TGTGCCAGCCGGACCGGGGGGGAGGGAGATACGCAGTATTTT.

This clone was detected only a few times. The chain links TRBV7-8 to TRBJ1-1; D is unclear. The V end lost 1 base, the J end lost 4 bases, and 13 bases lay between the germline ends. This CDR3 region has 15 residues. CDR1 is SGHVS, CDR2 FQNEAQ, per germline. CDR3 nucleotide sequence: TGTGCCAGCAGCTTAGGTGCCCGGACGGGCACTGAAGCTTTCTTT. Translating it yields CASSLGARTGTEAFF.

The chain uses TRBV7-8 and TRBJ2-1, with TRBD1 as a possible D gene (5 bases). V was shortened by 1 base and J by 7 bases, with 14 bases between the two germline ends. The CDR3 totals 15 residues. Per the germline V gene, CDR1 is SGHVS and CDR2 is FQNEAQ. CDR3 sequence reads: CASSLVQGIENEQFF. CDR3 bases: TGTGCCAGCAGCTTAGTCCAGGGCATAGAGAATGAGCAGTTCTTC.

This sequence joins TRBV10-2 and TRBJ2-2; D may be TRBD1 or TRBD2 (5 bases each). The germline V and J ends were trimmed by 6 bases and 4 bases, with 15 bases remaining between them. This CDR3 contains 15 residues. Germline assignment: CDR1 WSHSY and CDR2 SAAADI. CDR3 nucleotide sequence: TGCGCCAGCAGCCGGGACCTGAGCTTCACCGGGGAGCTGTTTTTT. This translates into CASSRDLSFTGELFF.

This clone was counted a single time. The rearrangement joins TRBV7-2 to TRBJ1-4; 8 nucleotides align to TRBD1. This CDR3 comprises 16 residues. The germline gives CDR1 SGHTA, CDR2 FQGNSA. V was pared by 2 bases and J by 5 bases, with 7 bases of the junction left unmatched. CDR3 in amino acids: CASSLRTGTGNEKLFF. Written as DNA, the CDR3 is TGTGCCAGCAGCTTAAGGACAGGGACCGGGAATGAAAAACTGTTTTTT.

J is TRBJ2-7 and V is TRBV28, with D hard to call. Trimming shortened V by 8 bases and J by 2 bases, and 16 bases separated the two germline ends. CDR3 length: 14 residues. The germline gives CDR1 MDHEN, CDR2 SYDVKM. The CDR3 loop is CASGRAPLTYEQYF. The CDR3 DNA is TGTGCCAGCGGAAGGGCTCCCTTAACCTACGAGCAGTACTTC.

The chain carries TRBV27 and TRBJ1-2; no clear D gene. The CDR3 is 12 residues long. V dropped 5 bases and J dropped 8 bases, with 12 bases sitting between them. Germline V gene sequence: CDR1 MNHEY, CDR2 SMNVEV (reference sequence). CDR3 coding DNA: TGTGCCAGCAGTATACATGGAGGGGGCTACACCTTC. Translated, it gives CASSIHGGGYTF.

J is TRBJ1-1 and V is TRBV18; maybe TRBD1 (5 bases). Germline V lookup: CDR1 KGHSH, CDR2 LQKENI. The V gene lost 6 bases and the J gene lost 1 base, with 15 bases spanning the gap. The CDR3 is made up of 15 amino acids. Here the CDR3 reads CASSPGTAWNTEAFF. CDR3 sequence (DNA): TGTGCCAGCTCCCCTGGGACGGCCTGGAACACTGAAGCTTTCTTT.